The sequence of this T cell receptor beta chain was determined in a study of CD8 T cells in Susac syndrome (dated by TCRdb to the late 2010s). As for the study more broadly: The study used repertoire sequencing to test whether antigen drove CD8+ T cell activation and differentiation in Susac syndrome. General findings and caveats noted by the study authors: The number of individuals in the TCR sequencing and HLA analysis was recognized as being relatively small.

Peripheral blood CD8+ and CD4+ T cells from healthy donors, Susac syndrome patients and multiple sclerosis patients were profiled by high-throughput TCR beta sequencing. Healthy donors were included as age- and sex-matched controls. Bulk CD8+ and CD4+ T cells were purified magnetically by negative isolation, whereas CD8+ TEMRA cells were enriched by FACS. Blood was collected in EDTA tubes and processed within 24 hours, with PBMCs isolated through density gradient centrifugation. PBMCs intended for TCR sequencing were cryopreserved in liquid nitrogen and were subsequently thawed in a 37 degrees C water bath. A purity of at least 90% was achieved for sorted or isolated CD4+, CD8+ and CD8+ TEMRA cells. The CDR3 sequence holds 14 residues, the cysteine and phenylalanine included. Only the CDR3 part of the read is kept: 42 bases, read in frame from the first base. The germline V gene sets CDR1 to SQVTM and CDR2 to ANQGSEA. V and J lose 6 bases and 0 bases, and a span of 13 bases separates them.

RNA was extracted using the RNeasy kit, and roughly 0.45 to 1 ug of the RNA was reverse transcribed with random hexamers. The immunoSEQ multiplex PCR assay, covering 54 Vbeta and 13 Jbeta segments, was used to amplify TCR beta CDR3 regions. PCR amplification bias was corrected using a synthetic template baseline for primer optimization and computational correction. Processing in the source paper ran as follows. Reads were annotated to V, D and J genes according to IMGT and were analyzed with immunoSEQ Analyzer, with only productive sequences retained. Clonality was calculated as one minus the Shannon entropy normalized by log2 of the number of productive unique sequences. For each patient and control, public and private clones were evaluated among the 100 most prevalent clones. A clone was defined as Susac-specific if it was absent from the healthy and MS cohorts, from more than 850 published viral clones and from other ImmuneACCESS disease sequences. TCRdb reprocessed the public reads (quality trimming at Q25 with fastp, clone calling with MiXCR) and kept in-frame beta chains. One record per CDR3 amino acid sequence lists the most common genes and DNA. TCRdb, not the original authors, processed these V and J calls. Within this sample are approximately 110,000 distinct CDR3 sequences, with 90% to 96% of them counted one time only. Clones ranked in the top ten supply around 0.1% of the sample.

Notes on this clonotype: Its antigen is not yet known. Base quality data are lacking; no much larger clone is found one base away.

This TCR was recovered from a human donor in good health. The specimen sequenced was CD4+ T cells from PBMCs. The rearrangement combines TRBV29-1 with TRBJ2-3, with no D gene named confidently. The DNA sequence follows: TGCAGCGTGAGAAGTTCCACTAGCACAGATACGCAGTATTTT. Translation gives CSVRSSTSTDTQYF.